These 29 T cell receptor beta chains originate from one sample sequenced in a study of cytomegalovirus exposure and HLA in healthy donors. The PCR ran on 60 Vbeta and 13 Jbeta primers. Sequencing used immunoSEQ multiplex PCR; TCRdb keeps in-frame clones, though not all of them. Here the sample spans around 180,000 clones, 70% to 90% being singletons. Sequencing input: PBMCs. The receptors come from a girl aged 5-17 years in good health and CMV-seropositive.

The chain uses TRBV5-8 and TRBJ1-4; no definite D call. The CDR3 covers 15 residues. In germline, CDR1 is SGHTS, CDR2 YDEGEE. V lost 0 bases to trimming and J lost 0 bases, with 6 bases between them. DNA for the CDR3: TGTGCCAGCAGCTTGGGAACAACAACTAATGAAAAACTGTTTTTT. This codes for CASSLGTTTNEKLFF.

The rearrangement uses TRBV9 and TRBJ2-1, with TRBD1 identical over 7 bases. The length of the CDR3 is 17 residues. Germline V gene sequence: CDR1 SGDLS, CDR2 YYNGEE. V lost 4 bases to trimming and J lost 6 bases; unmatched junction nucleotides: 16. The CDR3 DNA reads TGTGCCAGCAGCCTTCCCTTCGGGACAGTGGCCATCAATGAGCAGTTCTTC. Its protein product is CASSLPFGTVAINEQFF.

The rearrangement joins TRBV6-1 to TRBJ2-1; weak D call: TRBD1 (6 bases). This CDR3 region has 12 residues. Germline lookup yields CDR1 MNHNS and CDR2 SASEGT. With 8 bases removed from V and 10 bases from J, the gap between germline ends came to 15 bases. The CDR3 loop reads CASQGRGGEQFF. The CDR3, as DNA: TGTGCCAGCCAGGGGCGCGGCGGGGAGCAGTTCTTC.

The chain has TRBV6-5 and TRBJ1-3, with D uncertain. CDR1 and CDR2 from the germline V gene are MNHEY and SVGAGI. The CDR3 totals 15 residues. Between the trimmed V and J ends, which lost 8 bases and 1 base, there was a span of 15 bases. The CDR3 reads CASREWSGSGNTIYF. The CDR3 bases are TGTGCCAGCCGGGAATGGTCGGGTTCTGGAAACACCATATATTTT.

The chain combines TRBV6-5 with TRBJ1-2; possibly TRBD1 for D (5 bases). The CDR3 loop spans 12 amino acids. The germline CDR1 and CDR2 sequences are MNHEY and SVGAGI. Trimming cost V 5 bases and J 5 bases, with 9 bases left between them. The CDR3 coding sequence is TGTGCCAGCAGTGGCGGGGGATATGGCTACACCTTC. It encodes CASSGGGYGYTF.

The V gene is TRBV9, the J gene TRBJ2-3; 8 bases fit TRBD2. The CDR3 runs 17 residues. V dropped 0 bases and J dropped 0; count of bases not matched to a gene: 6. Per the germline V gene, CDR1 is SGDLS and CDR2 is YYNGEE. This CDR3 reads CASSVADGGGSTDTQYF. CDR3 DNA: TGTGCCAGCAGCGTAGCTGATGGCGGGGGGAGCACAGATACGCAGTATTTT.

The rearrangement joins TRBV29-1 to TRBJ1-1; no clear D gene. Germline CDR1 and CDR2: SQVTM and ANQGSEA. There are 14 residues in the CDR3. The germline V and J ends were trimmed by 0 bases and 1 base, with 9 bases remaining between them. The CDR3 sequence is CSVEDRTENTEAFF. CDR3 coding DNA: TGCAGCGTTGAAGATCGAACAGAGAACACTGAAGCTTTCTTT.

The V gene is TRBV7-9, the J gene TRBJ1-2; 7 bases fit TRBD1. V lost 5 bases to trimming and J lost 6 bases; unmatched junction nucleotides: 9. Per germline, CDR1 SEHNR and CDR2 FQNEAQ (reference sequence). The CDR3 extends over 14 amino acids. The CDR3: CASSPRDSHDGYTF. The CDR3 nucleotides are TGTGCCAGCAGCCCGCGGGACAGCCACGATGGCTACACCTTC. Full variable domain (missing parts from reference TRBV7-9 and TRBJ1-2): DTGVSQNPRHKITKRGQNVTFRCDPISEHNRLYWYRQTLGQGPEFLTYFQNEAQLEKSRLLSDRFSAERPKGSFSTLEIQRTEQGDSAMYLCASSPRDSHDGYTFGSGTRLTVV.

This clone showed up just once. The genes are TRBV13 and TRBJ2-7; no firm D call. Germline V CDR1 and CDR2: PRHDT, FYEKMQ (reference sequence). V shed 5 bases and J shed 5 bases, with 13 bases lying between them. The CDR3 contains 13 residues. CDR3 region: CASSPSQFDEQYF. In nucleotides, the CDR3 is TGTGCCAGCAGCCCCTCCCAGTTCGACGAGCAGTACTTC.

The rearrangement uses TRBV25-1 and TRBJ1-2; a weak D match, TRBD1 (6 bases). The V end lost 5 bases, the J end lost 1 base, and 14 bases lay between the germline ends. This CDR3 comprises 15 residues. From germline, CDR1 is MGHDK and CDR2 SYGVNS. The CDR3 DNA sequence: TGTGCCAGCAGTCAAGCGGGAGGGGGTAACTATGGCTACACCTTC. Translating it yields CASSQAGGGNYGYTF.

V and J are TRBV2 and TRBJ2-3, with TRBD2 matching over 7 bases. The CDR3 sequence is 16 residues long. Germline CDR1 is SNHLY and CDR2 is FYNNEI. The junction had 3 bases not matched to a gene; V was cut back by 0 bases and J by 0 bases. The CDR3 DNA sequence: TGTGCCAGCAGTGAAGCGCGGGGGACTAGCACAGATACGCAGTATTTT. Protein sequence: CASSEARGTSTDTQYF. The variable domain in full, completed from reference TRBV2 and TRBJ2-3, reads EPEVTQTPSHQVTQMGQEVILRCVPISNHLYFYWYRQILGQKVEFLVSFYNNEISEKSEIFDDQFSVERPDGSNFTLKIRSTKLEDSAMYFCASSEARGTSTDTQYFGPGTRLTVL.

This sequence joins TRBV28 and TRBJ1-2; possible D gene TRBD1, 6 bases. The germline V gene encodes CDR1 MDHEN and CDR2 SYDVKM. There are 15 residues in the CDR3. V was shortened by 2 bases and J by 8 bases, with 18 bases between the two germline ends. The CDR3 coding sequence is TGTGCCAGCAGTTTAGAATTCGTAGCGGGGGGCGGCTACACCTTC. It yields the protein CASSLEFVAGGGYTF.

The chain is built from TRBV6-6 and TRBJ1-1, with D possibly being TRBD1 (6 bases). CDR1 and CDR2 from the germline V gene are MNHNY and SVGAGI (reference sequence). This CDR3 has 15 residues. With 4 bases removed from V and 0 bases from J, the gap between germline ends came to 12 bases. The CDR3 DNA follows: TGTGCCAGCAGTTGGACAGCGAACATGAACACTGAAGCTTTCTTT. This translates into CASSWTANMNTEAFF.

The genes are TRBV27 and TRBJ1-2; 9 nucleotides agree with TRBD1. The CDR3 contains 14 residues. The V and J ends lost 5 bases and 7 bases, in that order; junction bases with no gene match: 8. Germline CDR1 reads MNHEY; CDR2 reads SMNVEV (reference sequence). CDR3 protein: CASSGTGGAGGYTF. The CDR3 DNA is TGTGCCAGCAGTGGAACAGGGGGCGCCGGTGGCTACACCTTC.

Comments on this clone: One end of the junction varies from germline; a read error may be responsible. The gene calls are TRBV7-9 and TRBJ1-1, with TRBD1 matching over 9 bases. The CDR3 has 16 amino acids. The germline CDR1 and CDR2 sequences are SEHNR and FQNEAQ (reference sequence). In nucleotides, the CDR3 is TGTTCCAGCAGCGCACAGGGGGCGGAAGGTAACACTGAAGCTTTCTTT. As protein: CSSSAQGAEGNTEAFF.

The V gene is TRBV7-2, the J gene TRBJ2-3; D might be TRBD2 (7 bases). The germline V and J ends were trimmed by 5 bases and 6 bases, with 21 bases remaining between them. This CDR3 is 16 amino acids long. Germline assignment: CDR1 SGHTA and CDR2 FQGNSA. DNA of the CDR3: TGTGCCAGCAGCCAAAGGGAGGGCAGGGGTGCGGATACGCAGTATTTT. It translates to CASSQREGRGADTQYF.

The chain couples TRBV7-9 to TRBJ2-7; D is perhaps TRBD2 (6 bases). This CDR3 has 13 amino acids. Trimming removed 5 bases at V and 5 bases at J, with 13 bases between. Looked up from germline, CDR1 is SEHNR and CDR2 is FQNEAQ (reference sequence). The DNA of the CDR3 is TGTGCCAGCAGCCCCCGGGGACTGGACGAGCAGTACTTC. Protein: CASSPRGLDEQYF.

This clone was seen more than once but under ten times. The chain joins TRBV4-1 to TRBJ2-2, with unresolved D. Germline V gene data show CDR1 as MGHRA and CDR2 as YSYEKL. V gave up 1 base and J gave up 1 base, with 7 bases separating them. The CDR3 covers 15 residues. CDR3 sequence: CASSQVLQNTGELFF. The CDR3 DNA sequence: TGCGCCAGCAGCCAAGTACTCCAGAACACCGGGGAGCTGTTTTTT.

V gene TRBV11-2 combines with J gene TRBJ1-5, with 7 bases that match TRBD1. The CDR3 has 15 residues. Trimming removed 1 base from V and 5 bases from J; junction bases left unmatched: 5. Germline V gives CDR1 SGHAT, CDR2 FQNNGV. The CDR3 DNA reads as TGTGCCAGCAGCTTAGGGGGACAGAGCCATCAGCCCCAGCATTTT. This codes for CASSLGGQSHQPQHF.

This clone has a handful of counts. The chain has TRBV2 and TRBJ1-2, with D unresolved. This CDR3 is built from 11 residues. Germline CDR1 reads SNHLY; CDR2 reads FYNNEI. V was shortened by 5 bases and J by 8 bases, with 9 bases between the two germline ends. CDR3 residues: CASSLLRGYTF. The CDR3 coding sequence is TGTGCCAGCAGTCTACTCCGGGGCTACACCTTC.

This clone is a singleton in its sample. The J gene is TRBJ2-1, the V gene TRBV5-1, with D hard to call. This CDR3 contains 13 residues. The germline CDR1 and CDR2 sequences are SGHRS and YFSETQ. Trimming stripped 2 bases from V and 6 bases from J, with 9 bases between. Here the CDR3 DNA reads TGCGCCAGCAGCTTTCATAACATCAATGAGCAGTTCTTC. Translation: CASSFHNINEQFF. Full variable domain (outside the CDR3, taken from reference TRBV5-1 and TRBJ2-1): KAGVTQTPRYLIKTRGQQVTLSCSPISGHRSVSWYQQTPGQGLQFLFEYFSETQRNKGNFPGRFSGRQFSNSRSEMNVSTLELGDSALYLCASSFHNINEQFFGPGTRLTVL.

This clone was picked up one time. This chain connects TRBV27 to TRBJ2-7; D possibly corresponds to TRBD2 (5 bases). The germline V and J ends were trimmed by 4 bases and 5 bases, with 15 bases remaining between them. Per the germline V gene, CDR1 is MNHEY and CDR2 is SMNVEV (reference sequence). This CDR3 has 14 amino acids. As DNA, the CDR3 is TGTGCCAGCAGTTGGACTTCTAGGGCCCACGAGCAGTACTTC. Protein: CASSWTSRAHEQYF.

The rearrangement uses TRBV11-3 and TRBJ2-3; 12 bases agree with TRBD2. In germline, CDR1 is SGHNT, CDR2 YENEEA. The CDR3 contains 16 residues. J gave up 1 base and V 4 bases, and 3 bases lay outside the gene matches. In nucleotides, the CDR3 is TGTGCCAGCAGCTCCAGGACTAGCGGGGGCACAGATACGCAGTATTTT. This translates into CASSSRTSGGTDTQYF.

In nucleotides, the CDR3 is TGCGCCAGCAGCCAAGTTTCAGGACACCCGAATTCACCCCTCCACTTT. This gives the protein CASSQVSGHPNSPLHF. This rearrangement joins TRBV4-1 to TRBJ1-6; perhaps TRBD1 as D (5 bases). The CDR3 length is 16 residues. In germline, CDR1 is MGHRA, CDR2 YSYEKL. V was shortened by 1 base and J by 7 bases, with 14 bases between the two germline ends.

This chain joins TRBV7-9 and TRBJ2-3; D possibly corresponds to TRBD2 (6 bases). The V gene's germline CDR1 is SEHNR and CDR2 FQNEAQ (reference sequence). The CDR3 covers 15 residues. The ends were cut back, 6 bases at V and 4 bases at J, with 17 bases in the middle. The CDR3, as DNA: TGTGCCAGCAGTCCTGTGTTTGCGGGGTCAGATACGCAGTATTTT. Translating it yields CASSPVFAGSDTQYF.

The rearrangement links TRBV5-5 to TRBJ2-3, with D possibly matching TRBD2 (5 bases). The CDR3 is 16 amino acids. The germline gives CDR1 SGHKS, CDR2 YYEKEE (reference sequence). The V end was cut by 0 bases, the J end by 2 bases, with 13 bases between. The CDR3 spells CASSLEEGGPTDTQYF. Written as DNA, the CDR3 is TGTGCCAGCAGCTTGGAAGAGGGTGGTCCCACAGATACGCAGTATTTT.

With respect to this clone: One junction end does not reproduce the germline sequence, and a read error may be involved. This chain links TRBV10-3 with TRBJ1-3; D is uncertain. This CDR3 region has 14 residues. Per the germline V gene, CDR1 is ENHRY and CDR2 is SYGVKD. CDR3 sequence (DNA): TGTGCCATCATGACGGGGTACTCTGGAGACACCATATATTTT. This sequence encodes CAIMTGYSGDTIYF.

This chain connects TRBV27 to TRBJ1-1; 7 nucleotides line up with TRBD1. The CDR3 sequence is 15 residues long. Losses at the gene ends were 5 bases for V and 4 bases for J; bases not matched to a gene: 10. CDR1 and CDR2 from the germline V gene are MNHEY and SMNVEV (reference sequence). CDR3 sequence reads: CASSVDTRQGTEAFF. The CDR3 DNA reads TGTGCCAGCAGTGTAGACACGAGACAGGGCACTGAAGCTTTCTTT.

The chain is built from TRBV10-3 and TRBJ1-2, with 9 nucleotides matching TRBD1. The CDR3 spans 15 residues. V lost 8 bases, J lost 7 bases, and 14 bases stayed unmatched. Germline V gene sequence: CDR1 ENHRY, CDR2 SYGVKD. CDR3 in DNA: TGTGCCATCGGGGGACTCCGGGACAGGGAGGTTGGCTACACCTTC. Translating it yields CAIGGLRDREVGYTF.